These 10 T cell receptor beta chains came from one sample sequenced in a study of blood T cell repertoires in COVID-19. Here immunoSEQ multiplex PCR was the method, and the copy in TCRdb shows in-frame clones only, minus some. The sample has over 150,000 clones; roughly 80% are singletons. Sequencing was done on a sample of peripheral blood. These receptor sequences come from a man older than 75 with acute or convalescent COVID-19.

This clone came up a few times. The chain carries TRBV5-1 and TRBJ2-3, with TRBD2 identical over 11 bases. The CDR3 sequence is 15 residues long. Trimming cost V 3 bases and J 1 base; bases outside gene matches: 1. The V gene's germline CDR1 is SGHRS and CDR2 YFSETQ. For the CDR3, the DNA is TGCGCCAGCAGCTGGGGACTAGCGGGCACAGATACGCAGTATTTT. The encoded protein is CASSWGLAGTDTQYF.

The V call is TRBV6-2 or TRBV6-3, the J call TRBJ1-1; possible D gene TRBD1, 5 bases. CDR1 is MNHEY and CDR2 is SVGEGT in the germline V gene. V shed 0 bases and J shed 4 bases, with 9 bases lying between them. The CDR3 runs to 14 residues. CDR3 nucleotides: TGTGCCAGCAGTTACTCGATGGGGGGCACTGAAGCTTTCTTT. As protein: CASSYSMGGTEAFF.

The CDR3 sequence is CATTPGGGTGELFF. For the CDR3, the DNA is TGTGCCACCACCCCGGGAGGGGGCACCGGGGAGCTGTTTTTT. This chain uses TRBV24-1 with TRBJ2-2, with 8 nucleotides matching TRBD2. CDR1 is KGHDR and CDR2 is SFDVKD in the germline V gene. CDR3 length: 14 amino acids. V lost 8 bases to trimming and J lost 4 bases; unmatched junction nucleotides: 5.

This clone was seen repeatedly, ten times or more. The rearrangement uses TRBV19 and TRBJ2-5; 10 bases map to TRBD1. Germline-derived CDR1 and CDR2 are LNHDA and SQIVND (reference sequence). The CDR3 runs 12 residues. The V segment lost 10 bases and the J segment 6 bases; nucleotides outside the gene matches: 5. CDR3 in DNA: TGTGCCACCCGGACAGGGGGGAAGACCCAGTACTTC. Its protein product is CATRTGGKTQYF.

V is TRBV7-9 and J is TRBJ2-7, with 12 bases aligning to TRBD1. Germline V CDR1 and CDR2: SEHNR, FQNEAQ (reference sequence). The CDR3 is made up of 16 amino acids. J gave up 5 bases and V 2 bases, and 7 bases lay outside the gene matches. This CDR3 reads CASSLFLGQGAHEQYF. The CDR3 nucleotides are TGTGCCAGCAGCTTATTTTTGGGACAGGGGGCCCACGAGCAGTACTTC. Full variable domain (outside the CDR3, taken from reference TRBV7-9 and TRBJ2-7): DTGVSQNPRHKITKRGQNVTFRCDPISEHNRLYWYRQTLGQGPEFLTYFQNEAQLEKSRLLSDRFSAERPKGSFSTLEIQRTEQGDSAMYLCASSLFLGQGAHEQYFGPGTRLTVT.

This clone was detected many times. This rearrangement joins TRBV19 to TRBJ2-2, with D perhaps matching TRBD2 (5 bases). This CDR3 has 15 residues. Looked up from germline, CDR1 is LNHDA and CDR2 is SQIVND (reference sequence). Trimming shortened V by 2 bases and J by 7 bases, and 14 bases separated the two germline ends. CDR3 protein: CASSILTEGNGELFF. The CDR3 nucleotides are TGTGCCAGTAGTATATTAACAGAGGGAAACGGGGAGCTGTTTTTT.

The rearrangement joins TRBV5-4 to TRBJ2-1; D might be TRBD2 (5 bases). The CDR3 contains 17 residues. Per germline, CDR1 SGHNT and CDR2 YYREEE (reference sequence). Between the trimmed V and J ends, which lost 4 bases and 0 bases, there was a span of 17 bases. The CDR3 here is CASSPESGFSSYNEQFF. CDR3 nucleotide sequence: TGTGCCAGCAGCCCCGAGAGCGGCTTTAGCTCCTACAATGAGCAGTTCTTC.

This sequence joins TRBV6-6 and TRBJ2-7; possible D gene TRBD1, 6 bases. The CDR3 sequence is 17 residues long. Germline V lookup: CDR1 MNHNY, CDR2 SVGAGI (reference sequence). V shed 6 bases and J shed 1 base, with 22 bases lying between them. The CDR3 sequence is CASRRPATGLRSYEQYF. CDR3 sequence (DNA): TGTGCCAGCAGGCGACCCGCGACAGGCCTCCGGTCCTACGAGCAGTACTTC.

V and J are TRBV6-5 and TRBJ2-7, with TRBD1 identical over 8 bases. The CDR3 is 15 residues long. CDR1 is MNHEY, CDR2 SVGAGI, per germline. Trimming cost V 6 bases and J 4 bases; bases outside gene matches: 11. The CDR3 DNA is TGTGCCAGCAGCCAAGCCGGACAGGGTTGGTACGAGCAGTACGTC. Translation: CASSQAGQGWYEQYV.

This clone has more than one count but fewer than ten. This sequence joins TRBV10-1 and TRBJ2-1, with D perhaps TRBD2 (6 bases). Germline loops: CDR1 WNHNN, CDR2 SYGVQD (reference sequence). The CDR3 spans 15 residues. V was pared by 8 bases and J by 0 bases, with 14 bases between. In DNA form, the CDR3 reads TGCGCCAGCGGGGAGGCATTAAGCTCCTACAATGAGCAGTTCTTC. It yields the protein CASGEALSSYNEQFF.